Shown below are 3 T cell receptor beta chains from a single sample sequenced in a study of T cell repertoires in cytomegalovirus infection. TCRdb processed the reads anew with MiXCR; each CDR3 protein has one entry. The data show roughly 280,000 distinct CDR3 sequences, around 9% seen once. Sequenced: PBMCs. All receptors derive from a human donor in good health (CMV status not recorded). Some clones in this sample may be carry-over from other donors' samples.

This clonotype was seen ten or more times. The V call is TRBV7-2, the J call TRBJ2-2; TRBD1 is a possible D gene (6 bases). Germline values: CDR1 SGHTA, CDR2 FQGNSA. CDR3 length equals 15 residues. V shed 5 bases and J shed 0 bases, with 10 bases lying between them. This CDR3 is CASSKRTANTGELFF. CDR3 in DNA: TGTGCCAGCAGCAAAAGGACAGCGAACACCGGGGAGCTGTTTTTT.

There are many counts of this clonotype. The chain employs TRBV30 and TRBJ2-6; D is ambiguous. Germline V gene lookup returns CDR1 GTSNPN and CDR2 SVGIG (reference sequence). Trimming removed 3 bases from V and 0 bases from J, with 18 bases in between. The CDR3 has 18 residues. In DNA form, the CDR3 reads TGTGCCTGGAGAGTGGCCCTCTTGTCTTCCTCTGGGGCCAACGTCCTGACTTTC. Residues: CAWRVALLSSSGANVLTF.

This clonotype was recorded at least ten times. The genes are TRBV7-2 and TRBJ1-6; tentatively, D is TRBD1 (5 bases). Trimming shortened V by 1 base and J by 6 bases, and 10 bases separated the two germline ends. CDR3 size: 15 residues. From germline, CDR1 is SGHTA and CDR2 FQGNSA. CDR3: CASSLGGGTNSPLHF. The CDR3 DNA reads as TGTGCCAGCAGCTTAGGCGGGGGTACTAATTCACCCCTCCACTTT.